What follows are 28 T cell receptor beta chains derived from one specimen sequenced in a study of blood T cell repertoires in COVID-19. Clones were sequenced by immunoSEQ multiplex PCR, and TCRdb holds only the in-frame ones, with some missing. The sample lists around 300,000 clones; approximately 83% were seen once. Source material: peripheral blood. Receptors were obtained from a woman in her 30s who had recovered from COVID-19.

This clone came up a few times. J is TRBJ2-3 and V is TRBV15; no clear D. Germline V CDR1 and CDR2: LNHNV, YYDKDF (reference sequence). This CDR3 has 14 residues. The germline V and J ends were trimmed by 1 base and 6 bases, with 11 bases remaining between them. As DNA, the CDR3 is TGTGCCACCAGCAGAGTCAGGTCGAGTGATACGCAGTATTTT. Translating it yields CATSRVRSSDTQYF.

V and J are TRBV6-5 and TRBJ1-3, with D tentatively TRBD1 (6 bases). The germline CDR1 and CDR2 sequences are MNHEY and SVGAGI. Trimming cost V 3 bases and J 4 bases, with 13 bases left between them. The CDR3 contains 15 residues. The CDR3 nucleotides read TGTGCCAGCAGTTATGGGGGCGGTCACGGAAACACCATATATTTT. Protein sequence: CASSYGGGHGNTIYF.

The J gene is TRBJ2-5, the V gene TRBV2; D perhaps matches TRBD1 (6 bases). The CDR3 loop spans 11 amino acids. The V end was cut by 5 bases, the J end by 5 bases, with 6 bases between. Germline V gene sequence: CDR1 SNHLY, CDR2 FYNNEI. This CDR3 is CASSRGETQYF. The CDR3 coding sequence is TGTGCCAGCAGTAGGGGGGAGACCCAGTACTTC.

The chain carries TRBV27 and TRBJ2-1, with 10 bases that match TRBD2. Germline CDR1 reads MNHEY; CDR2 reads SMNVEV (reference sequence). The CDR3 is made up of 14 amino acids. V lost 5 bases, J lost 6 bases, and 4 bases stayed unmatched. The CDR3 reads CASSTGTSANEQFF. In DNA, the CDR3 is TGTGCCAGCAGTACTGGGACTAGCGCCAATGAGCAGTTCTTC.

The rearrangement links TRBV21-1 to TRBJ1-2. TRBV21-1 is shown as a pseudogene. The CDR3 is made up of 13 amino acids. The CDR3 spells CASSKDGGGGYTF. The DNA for the CDR3 is TGTGCCAGCAGCAAAGATGGGGGAGGTGGCTACACCTTC.

This clone was counted between two and nine times. The rearrangement joins TRBV6-2 or TRBV6-3 to TRBJ1-1; 8 nucleotides line up with TRBD1. CDR3 length equals 16 residues. Germline CDR1 reads MNHEY; CDR2 reads SVGEGT. After removal of 0 bases from V and 1 base from J, the junction contained 4 bases not matched to a gene. In DNA, the CDR3 is TGTGCCAGCAGTTACTCGGACAGGGTAGCGAACACTGAAGCTTTCTTT. It yields the protein CASSYSDRVANTEAFF.

The chain combines TRBV2 with TRBJ2-1; D is unresolved. Trimming stripped 4 bases from V and 10 bases from J, with 20 bases between. The CDR3 has 15 residues. Germline V gives CDR1 SNHLY, CDR2 FYNNEI. The CDR3 sequence: CASSGIPGRLMEQFF. In DNA form, the CDR3 reads TGTGCCAGCAGTGGAATCCCAGGAAGATTAATGGAGCAGTTCTTC.

This clone was found a few times. The rearrangement uses TRBV2 and TRBJ2-7; maybe TRBD1 (9 bases). The CDR3 loop spans 15 amino acids. Germline CDR1 SNHLY, CDR2 FYNNEI. Between the trimmed V and J ends, which lost 4 bases and 6 bases, there was a span of 19 bases. The CDR3 sequence: CASSVAGQGTSEQYF. CDR3 coding DNA: TGTGCCAGCAGTGTAGCGGGACAGGGAACGTCCGAGCAGTACTTC.

This chain uses TRBV28 with TRBJ1-5, with 7 bases matching TRBD1. The CDR3 has 16 residues. The germline gives CDR1 MDHEN, CDR2 SYDVKM. With V trimmed by 3 bases and J by 0 bases, 5 bases remained unmatched. CDR3 sequence (DNA): TGTGCCAGCAGTTTTGTGGGACAGTTTAGCAATCAGCCCCAGCATTTT. It yields the protein CASSFVGQFSNQPQHF.

The gene calls are TRBV7-2 and TRBJ2-3, with 11 bases that match TRBD1. Trimming removed 3 bases from V and 2 bases from J; junction bases left unmatched: 10. The germline gives CDR1 SGHTA, CDR2 FQGNSA. The CDR3 length is 18 residues. The CDR3 DNA is TGTGCCAGCAGCTTGGACTATCCGGGACAGGGGGACACAGATACGCAGTATTTT. Translated, it gives CASSLDYPGQGDTDTQYF.

The chain recombines TRBV6-5 with TRBJ2-2; TRBD1 is a possible D gene (6 bases). Germline loops: CDR1 MNHEY, CDR2 SVGAGI. V gave up 5 bases and J gave up 8 bases, with 12 bases separating them. The CDR3 has 13 residues. The CDR3 region is CASSTGQPGELFF. The CDR3 DNA follows: TGTGCCAGCAGTACCGGACAGCCAGGGGAGCTGTTTTTT.

This chain connects TRBV5-4 to TRBJ2-4; perhaps TRBD2 as D (7 bases). Trimming removed 3 bases at V and 7 bases at J, with 14 bases between. The CDR3 is 14 amino acids. CDR1 and CDR2 from the germline V gene are SGHNT and YYREEE (reference sequence). This chain's CDR3 is CASSWGGGNNIQYF. Written as DNA, the CDR3 is TGTGCCAGCAGCTGGGGGGGCGGGAATAACATTCAGTACTTC.

The chain joins TRBV7-3 to TRBJ2-1; 9 bases are shared with TRBD1. Germline V gives CDR1 SGHTA, CDR2 FQGTGA. V gave up 5 bases and J gave up 7 bases; unmatched junction bases: 21. The CDR3 extends over 19 amino acids. CDR3 region: CASSPKGGLGTGLVNEQFF. The DNA of the CDR3 is TGTGCCAGCAGCCCTAAGGGGGGATTGGGGACAGGGCTTGTGAATGAGCAGTTCTTC.

This clone turned up a few times. V is TRBV3-1 (or the pseudogene TRBV3-2) and J is TRBJ1-2, with D unresolved. Germline V gene sequence: CDR1 LGHDT, CDR2 YNNKEL (reference sequence). The CDR3 runs 14 residues. V lost 6 bases, J lost 10 bases, and 21 bases lay in between. The CDR3 coding sequence is TGTGCCAGCAGTCTAGGCCGAACGGTCGTGATCTACACCTTC. Residues: CASSLGRTVVIYTF.

The chain employs TRBV11-2 and TRBJ2-5; 7 bases fit TRBD1. CDR3 length: 15 residues. Germline CDR1 reads SGHAT; CDR2 reads FQNNGV. Unmatched junction bases numbered 7, after V lost 1 base and J lost 5 bases. CDR3 coding DNA: TGTGCCAGCAGCTTAGCGGCAGGGGGTACGGAGACCCAGTACTTC. Amino acids: CASSLAAGGTETQYF.

V is TRBV28 and J is TRBJ1-2; D gene uncertain. With 2 bases removed from V and 2 bases from J, the gap between germline ends came to 9 bases. This CDR3 is 14 amino acids long. Germline CDR1 is MDHEN and CDR2 is SYDVKM. CDR3 loop: CASSLQVANYGYTF. CDR3 coding DNA: TGTGCCAGCAGTTTACAGGTAGCGAACTATGGCTACACCTTC.

This CDR3 is CASSLRGGGNEQFF. CDR3 in DNA: TGTGCCAGCAGCCTACGGGGAGGGGGCAATGAGCAGTTCTTC. The chain combines TRBV5-4 with TRBJ2-1; perhaps TRBD2 as D (7 bases). The CDR3 is 14 amino acids. Germline CDR1 reads SGHNT; CDR2 reads YYREEE (reference sequence). Trimming stripped 4 bases from V and 6 bases from J, with 14 bases between.

The rearrangement uses TRBV28 and TRBJ1-1; D is uncertain. V was cut by 6 bases and J by 5 bases, with 19 bases left in between. The germline V gene encodes CDR1 MDHEN and CDR2 SYDVKM. CDR3 length: 15 residues. This chain's CDR3 is CASRPVWEVSTEAFF. CDR3 bases: TGTGCCAGCAGACCCGTCTGGGAGGTTTCGACTGAAGCTTTCTTT.

The rearrangement uses TRBV18 and TRBJ2-5, with 8 bases aligning to TRBD2. Unmatched junction bases numbered 0, after V lost 2 bases and J lost 1 base. CDR1 and CDR2 (germline): KGHSH, LQKENI. The CDR3 is 14 residues long. Here the CDR3 DNA reads TGTGCCAGCTCACCAGGACTAGCCCAAGAGACCCAGTACTTC. Translating gives CASSPGLAQETQYF.

V gene TRBV7-9 combines with J gene TRBJ1-1; 7 bases are shared with TRBD1. Per germline, CDR1 SEHNR and CDR2 FQNEAQ (reference sequence). CDR3 length: 13 residues. V shed 1 base, J shed 8 bases, and the junction held 4 bases outside the gene matches. The CDR3 loop reads CASSLGDRLEAFF. CDR3 nucleotide sequence: TGTGCCAGCAGCTTAGGGGACAGACTGGAAGCTTTCTTT. Variable domain in full (rest from reference TRBV7-9 and TRBJ1-1): DTGVSQNPRHKITKRGQNVTFRCDPISEHNRLYWYRQTLGQGPEFLTYFQNEAQLEKSRLLSDRFSAERPKGSFSTLEIQRTEQGDSAMYLCASSLGDRLEAFFGQGTRLTVV.

The V and J genes are TRBV5-6 and TRBJ1-2, with 10 bases fitting TRBD1. V was clipped by 4 bases and J by 8 bases; unmatched bases: 11. Germline CDR1 reads SGHDT; CDR2 reads YYEEEE. The CDR3 loop spans 15 amino acids. The CDR3 protein is CASSPTGWTGGGYTF. The CDR3 DNA is TGTGCCAGCAGCCCAACCGGCTGGACAGGGGGAGGCTACACCTTC.

The chain employs TRBV7-8 and TRBJ1-1; D gene unclear. Trimming took 3 bases from V and 5 from J, leaving 10 bases between them. There are 13 residues in the CDR3. Per germline, CDR1 SGHVS and CDR2 FQNEAQ. CDR3 amino acids: CASSFEGGTEAFF. CDR3 DNA sequence: TGTGCCAGCAGCTTCGAGGGAGGAACTGAAGCTTTCTTT.

The J gene is TRBJ1-2, the V gene TRBV10-3, with 9 bases matching TRBD1. CDR1 and CDR2 from the germline V gene are ENHRY and SYGVKD. Trimming took 7 bases from V and 8 from J; bases not matched to a gene: 8. The CDR3 is 13 amino acids. Here the CDR3 DNA reads TGTGCCATCACCAGCCGGGACAGGGAGGGCTACACCTTC. It is translated as CAITSRDREGYTF.

V and J are TRBV19 and TRBJ2-7; 8 bases fit TRBD1. Germline V lookup: CDR1 LNHDA, CDR2 SQIVND (reference sequence). The J segment lost 5 bases and the V segment lost 5 bases, leaving 8 bases of the junction unmatched. The CDR3 runs to 14 residues. Here the CDR3 DNA reads TGTGCCAGTAGTCCCTGGGACAGGCGGAACGAGCAGTACTTC. Encoded protein: CASSPWDRRNEQYF.

The chain is built from TRBV19 and TRBJ2-1, with D maybe TRBD1 (5 bases). Germline CDR1 is LNHDA and CDR2 is SQIVND (reference sequence). The CDR3 length is 17 residues. The V end was cut by 0 bases, the J end by 3 bases, with 15 bases between. The CDR3 DNA is TGTGCCAGTAGTATAGATTCTACCCGGACACTCTACAATGAGCAGTTCTTC. Protein product: CASSIDSTRTLYNEQFF.

This clone was picked up one time. V usage is TRBV27 and J usage is TRBJ2-7; TRBD1 is a possible D gene (7 bases). The CDR3 consists of 17 residues. Germline V CDR1 and CDR2: MNHEY, SMNVEV (reference sequence). Trimming removed 2 bases at V and 4 bases at J, with 21 bases between. As DNA, the CDR3 is TGTGCCAGCAGTTTAGGAGCAGGGGGGATTAATCTTTACGAGCAGTACTTC. It specifies CASSLGAGGINLYEQYF.

The rearrangement links TRBV6-2 or TRBV6-3 to TRBJ2-3, with a tentative D call TRBD2 (5 bases). The CDR3 spans 14 residues. Per the germline V gene, CDR1 is MNHEY and CDR2 is SVGEGT. V gave up 0 bases and J gave up 5 bases, with 9 bases separating them. CDR3 amino acids: CASSYSFRGDTQYF. The CDR3 DNA reads TGTGCCAGCAGTTACTCATTCCGGGGAGATACGCAGTATTTT.

The chain employs TRBV7-3 and TRBJ2-3; D is unresolved. Trimming cost V 6 bases and J 4 bases, with 20 bases left between them. This CDR3 is built from 16 residues. The V gene's germline CDR1 is SGHTA and CDR2 FQGTGA. Here the CDR3 DNA reads TGTGCCAGCAGTCGCGCGTCGGGTTTAGGCCCAGATACGCAGTATTTT. This codes for CASSRASGLGPDTQYF.